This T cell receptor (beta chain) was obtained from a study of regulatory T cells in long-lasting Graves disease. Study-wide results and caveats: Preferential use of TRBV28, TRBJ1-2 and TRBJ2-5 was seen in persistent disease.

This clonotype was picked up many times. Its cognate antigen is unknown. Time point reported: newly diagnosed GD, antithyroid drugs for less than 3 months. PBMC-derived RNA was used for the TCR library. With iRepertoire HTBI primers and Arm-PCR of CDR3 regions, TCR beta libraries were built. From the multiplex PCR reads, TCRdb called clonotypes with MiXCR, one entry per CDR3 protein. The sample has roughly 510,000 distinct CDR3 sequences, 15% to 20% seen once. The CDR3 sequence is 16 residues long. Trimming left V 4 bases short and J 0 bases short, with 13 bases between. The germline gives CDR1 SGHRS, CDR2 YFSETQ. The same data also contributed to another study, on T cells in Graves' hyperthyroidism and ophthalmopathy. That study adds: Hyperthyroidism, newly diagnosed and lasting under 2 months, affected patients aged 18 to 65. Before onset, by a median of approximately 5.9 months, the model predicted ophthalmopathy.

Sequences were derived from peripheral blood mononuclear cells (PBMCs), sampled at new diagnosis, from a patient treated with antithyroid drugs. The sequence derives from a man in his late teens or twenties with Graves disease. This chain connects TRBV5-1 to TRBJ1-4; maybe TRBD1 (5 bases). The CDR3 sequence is CASSRGTLATNEKLFF. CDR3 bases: TGCGCCAGCAGCCGAGGGACCCTGGCAACTAATGAAAAACTGTTTTTT.